This T cell receptor (gamma chain) came from a study of intestinal T cells in coeliac disease (TCRdb year 2020). Regarding the study in general: Coeliac patients were much younger than controls, with mean ages of approximately 16.0 versus 55 years in the TRG cohort. A second, larger TCR-gamma (TRG) cohort comprised duodenal biopsies from 30 to 35 coeliac disease patients and roughly 20 non-coeliac controls. In the TCR-delta (TRD) cohort, there were duodenal biopsies from some 10 coeliac disease patients and some 10 non-coeliac controls. Results and caveats for the whole study, not just this receptor: Clustering based on TRG put most of the roughly 54 biopsies (94.4%) in the right class, and the reported leave-one-out accuracy was about 90%. In training, clustering based on TRD kmers put all 22 biopsies in the right class, and the reported leave-one-out accuracy was roughly 90%. FFPE-derived DNA was found to be relatively degraded, and loss of a proportion of TCR sequences in each sample was likely caused by this degradation. A significant age difference was observed between coeliac and control groups, although significant classification was not yielded by an age-split analysis. Repeated CDR3 amino acid sequences could not be distinguished from PCR duplicates.

Genomic DNA was extracted with the QIAamp DNA FFPE tissue kit from ten 5-um FFPE scrolls per case. To test whether coeliac disease can be classified from the TCR repertoire, the study used fully anonymised formalin-fixed paraffin-embedded duodenal biopsies that were not needed for diagnosis. Libraries were constructed by multiplex PCR. TCRdb records Ion Torrent PGM as the sequencer. TRG repertoires were amplified from 150 to 200 ng of biopsy DNA with the LymphoTrack kit, in which Illumina adapters are carried by the primers. TRG amplicons were purified using AMPure XP beads, were quantified on a 2100 Bioanalyzer, and were pooled equimolarly. An Ion PGM instrument was used to sequence the TRG libraries. The paper's processing steps were these. Reads in which more than 10% of nucleotides fell below the per-patient third-quartile quality score were removed with FastX. IMGT/HighV-QUEST was used to align reads in order to assign V, D and J genes, locate CDR3 regions and judge functionality. Sequences were converted to amino acids, and every sequence predicted to be non-functional was removed. CDR3s were split into kmers, with and without positional annotation; kmer frequencies underwent PCA, and samples were clustered using all 1023 combinations of PCs 1-10. Classification was validated by leave-one-out cross-validation, in which parameters were re-optimised on the remaining samples each time. Shannon diversity was calculated using the vegan R package from repeated random subsamples equal to the lowest read count. Clonotypes were called again by TCRdb from the public reads via CATT, and duplicate nucleotide sequences were then merged into one entry. TCRdb, not the original authors, processed these V and J calls. The sample profile shows approximately 1,000 gamma-chain clones; around 46% of them were found once. The biggest ten clones account for about a sixth of the sample.

From its cysteine to its phenylalanine, the CDR3 spans 16 amino acids. The read is trimmed to its CDR3 DNA, 48 bases read in frame from base 1. V trim: 8 bases; J trim: 11 bases; unmatched bases: 25. There are a few counts of this clone. No antigen is known for it. The sample holds no much larger clone one base away, and base qualities are not on file. The clonotype originates from a human donor with celiac disease. The receptor chain draws on TRGV10 and TRGJ1 or TRGJ2. TRGV10 is an ORF; its function is uncertain. The sample comprised a duodenal biopsy. The DNA sequence is TGTGCTGCGTGGGATTATAGTCCACAATGTTCTTTACAGAAACTCTTT. This is translated as CAAWDYSPQCSLQKLF.